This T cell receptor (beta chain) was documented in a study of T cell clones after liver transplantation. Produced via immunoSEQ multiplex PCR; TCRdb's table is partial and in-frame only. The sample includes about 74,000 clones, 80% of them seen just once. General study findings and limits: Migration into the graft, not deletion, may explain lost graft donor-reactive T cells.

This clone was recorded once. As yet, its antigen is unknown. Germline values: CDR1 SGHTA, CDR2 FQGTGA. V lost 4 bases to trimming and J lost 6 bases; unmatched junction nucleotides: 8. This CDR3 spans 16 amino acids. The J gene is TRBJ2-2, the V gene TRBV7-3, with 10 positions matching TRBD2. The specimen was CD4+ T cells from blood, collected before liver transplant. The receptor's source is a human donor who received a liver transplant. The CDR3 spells CASSSSGLATAGELFF. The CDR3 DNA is TGTGCCAGCAGCTCCTCGGGACTAGCGACGGCCGGGGAGCTGTTTTTT.